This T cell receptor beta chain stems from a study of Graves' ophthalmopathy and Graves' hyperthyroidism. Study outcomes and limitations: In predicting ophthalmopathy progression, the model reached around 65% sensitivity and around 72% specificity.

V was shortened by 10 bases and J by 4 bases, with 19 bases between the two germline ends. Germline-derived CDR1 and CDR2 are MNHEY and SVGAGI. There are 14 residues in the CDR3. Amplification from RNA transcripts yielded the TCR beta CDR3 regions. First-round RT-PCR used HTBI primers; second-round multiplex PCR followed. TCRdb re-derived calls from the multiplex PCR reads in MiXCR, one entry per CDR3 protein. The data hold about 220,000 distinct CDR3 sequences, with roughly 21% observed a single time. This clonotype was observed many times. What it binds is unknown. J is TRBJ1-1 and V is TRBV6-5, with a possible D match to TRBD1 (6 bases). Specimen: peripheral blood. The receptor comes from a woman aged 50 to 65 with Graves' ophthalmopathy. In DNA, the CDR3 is TGTGCCAACTCTGCGAATACAGGGATCACTGAAGCTTTCTTT. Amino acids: CANSANTGITEAFF.